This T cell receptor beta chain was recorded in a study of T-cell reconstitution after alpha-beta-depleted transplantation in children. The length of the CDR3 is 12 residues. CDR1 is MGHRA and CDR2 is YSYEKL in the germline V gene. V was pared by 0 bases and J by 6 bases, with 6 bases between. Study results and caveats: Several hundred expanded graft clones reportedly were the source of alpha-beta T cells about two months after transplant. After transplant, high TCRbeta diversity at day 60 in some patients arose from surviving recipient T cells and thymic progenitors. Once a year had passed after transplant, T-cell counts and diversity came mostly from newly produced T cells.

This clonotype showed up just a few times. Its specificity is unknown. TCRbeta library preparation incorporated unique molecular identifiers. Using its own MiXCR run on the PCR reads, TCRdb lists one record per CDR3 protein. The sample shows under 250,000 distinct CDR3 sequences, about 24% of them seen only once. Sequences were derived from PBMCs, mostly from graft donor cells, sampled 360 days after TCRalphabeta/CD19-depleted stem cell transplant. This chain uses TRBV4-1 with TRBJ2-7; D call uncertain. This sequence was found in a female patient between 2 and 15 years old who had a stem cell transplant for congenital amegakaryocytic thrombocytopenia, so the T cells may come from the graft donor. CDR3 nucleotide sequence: TGCGCCAGCAGCCAAGATATGTCCGAGCAGTACTTC. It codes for CASSQDMSEQYF.